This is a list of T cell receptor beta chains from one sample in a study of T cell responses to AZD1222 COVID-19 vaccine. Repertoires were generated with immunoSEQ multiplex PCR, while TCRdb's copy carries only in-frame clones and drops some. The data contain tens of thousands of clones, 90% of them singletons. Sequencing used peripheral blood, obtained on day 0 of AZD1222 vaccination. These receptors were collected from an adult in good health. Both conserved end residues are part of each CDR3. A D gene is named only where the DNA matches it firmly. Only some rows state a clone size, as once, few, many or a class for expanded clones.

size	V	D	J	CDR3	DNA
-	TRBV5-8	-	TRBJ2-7	CASSFYEQYF	TGTGCCAGCAGTTTCTACGAGCAGTACTTC
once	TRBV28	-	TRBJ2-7	CASSLVTGLEQYF	TGTGCCAGCAGTTTGGTGACAGGACTCGAGCAGTACTTC
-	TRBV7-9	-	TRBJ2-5	CASSRVGETQYF	TGTGCCAGCTCAAGGGTTGGAGAGACCCAGTACTTC
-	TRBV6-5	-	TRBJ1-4	CASTTGLANEKLFF	TGTGCCAGCACCACAGGGTTGGCTAATGAAAAACTGTTTTTT
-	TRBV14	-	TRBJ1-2	CASSHAGTTRGYTF	TGTGCCAGCAGCCATGCCGGGACAACGCGTGGCTACACCTTC
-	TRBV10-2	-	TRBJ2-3	CASSDVGYTQYF	TGCGCCAGCAGTGATGTCGGGTATACGCAGTATTTT
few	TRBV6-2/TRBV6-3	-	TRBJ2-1	CASSSSHNEQFF	TGTGCCAGCAGTTCCTCGCACAATGAGCAGTTCTTC
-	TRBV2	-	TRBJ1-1	CASRGRGTEAFF	TGTGCCAGCAGGGGGCGAGGGACTGAAGCTTTCTTT
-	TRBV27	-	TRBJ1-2	CASSPQGDGYTF	TGTGCCAGCAGTCCACAGGGAGATGGCTACACCTTC
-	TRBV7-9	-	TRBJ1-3	CASSSRGGSGNTIYF	TGTGCCAGCAGCTCCAGAGGGGGGTCTGGAAACACCATATATTTT
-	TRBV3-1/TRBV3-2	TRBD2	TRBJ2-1	CASSRRLAGDREQFF	TGTGCCAGCAGCCGTCGACTAGCGGGGGATAGGGAGCAGTTCTTC
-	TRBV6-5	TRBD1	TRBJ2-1	CASSKGQNYNEQFF	TGTGCCAGCAGCAAGGGACAGAACTACAATGAGCAGTTCTTC
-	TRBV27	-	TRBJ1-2	CASSLFPGGGYTF	TGTGCCAGCAGTTTATTCCCGGGGGGTGGCTACACCTTC
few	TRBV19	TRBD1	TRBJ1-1	CASSKRTGRNTEAFF	TGTGCCAGTAGTAAAAGGACAGGAAGGAACACTGAAGCTTTCTTT
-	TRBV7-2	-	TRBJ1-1	CASSLGARVNTEAFF	TGTGCCAGCAGCTTAGGGGCTAGAGTGAACACTGAAGCTTTCTTT
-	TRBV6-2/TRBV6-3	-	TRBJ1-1	CASSYGGRGGGNTEAFF	TGTGCCAGCAGTTATGGAGGCAGGGGCGGGGGGAACACTGAAGCTTTCTTT
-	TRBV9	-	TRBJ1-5	CASSVGENSNQPQHF	TGTGCCAGCAGCGTAGGAGAGAATAGCAATCAGCCCCAGCATTTT
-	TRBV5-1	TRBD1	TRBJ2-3	CASSIEQGATDTQYF	TGCGCCAGCAGCATAGAACAGGGGGCAACAGATACGCAGTATTTT
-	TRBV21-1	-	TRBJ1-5	CASSKEYGNDYQPQHF	TGTGCCAGCAGCAAAGAGTACGGGAACGATTATCAGCCCCAGCATTTT
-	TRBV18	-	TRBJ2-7	CASSPAGQAGAQYF	TGTGCCAGCTCACCCGCAGGGCAGGCCGGGGCGCAGTACTTC
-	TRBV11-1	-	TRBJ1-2	CASSRSTENYGYTF	TGTGCCAGCAGCCGTAGTACGGAAAACTATGGCTACACCTTC
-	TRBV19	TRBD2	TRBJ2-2	CASRGGLVWAGELFF	TGTGCCAGTAGGGGGGGACTAGTCTGGGCCGGGGAGCTGTTTTTT
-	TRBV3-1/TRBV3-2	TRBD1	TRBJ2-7	CASSQAPGQAYEQYF	TGTGCCAGCAGCCAAGCCCCGGGACAGGCCTACGAGCAGTACTTC
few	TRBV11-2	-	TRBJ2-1	CASSLDGSSYNEQFF	TGTGCCAGCAGCTTAGACGGGAGCTCCTACAATGAGCAGTTCTTC
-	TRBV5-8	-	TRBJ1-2	CASSFGRGGDYGYTF	TGTGCCAGCAGCTTTGGCAGAGGCGGGGACTATGGCTACACCTTC
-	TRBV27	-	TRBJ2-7	CASSLRGLDYEQYF	TGTGCCAGCAGTTTACGGGGGTTAGATTACGAGCAGTACTTC
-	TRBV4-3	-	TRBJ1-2	CASSQRRQAGYTF	TGCGCCAGCAGCCAACGCCGACAAGCTGGCTACACCTTC
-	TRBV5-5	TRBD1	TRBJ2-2	CASSLVGPGQGSGELFF	TGTGCCAGCAGCTTGGTTGGGCCGGGACAGGGGTCCGGGGAGCTGTTTTTT
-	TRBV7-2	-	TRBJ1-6	CASSLVGTNNSPLHF	TGTGCCAGCAGCCTAGTGGGGACTAATAATTCACCCCTCCACTTT
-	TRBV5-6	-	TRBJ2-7	CASSLWQGRYEQYF	TGTGCCAGCAGCTTGTGGCAGGGAAGGTACGAGCAGTACTTC
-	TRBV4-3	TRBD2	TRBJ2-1	CASSRVEGLAAVNEQFF	TGCGCCAGCAGCCGAGTTGAGGGACTAGCGGCGGTCAATGAGCAGTTCTTC
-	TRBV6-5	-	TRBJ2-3	CASSYGDSTDTQYF	TGTGCCAGCAGTTATGGGGACAGCACAGATACGCAGTATTTT
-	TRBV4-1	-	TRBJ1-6	CASSPQYRSGSNSPLHF	TGCGCCAGCAGCCCTCAATACCGTTCGGGCAGTAATTCACCCCTCCACTTT
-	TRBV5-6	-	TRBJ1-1	CASSAGSTEAFF	TGTGCCAGCAGCGCGGGCTCCACTGAAGCTTTCTTT
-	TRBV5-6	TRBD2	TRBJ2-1	CASSLRGGGYEQFF	TGTGCCAGCAGCTTGCGGGGGGGCGGCTATGAGCAGTTCTTC
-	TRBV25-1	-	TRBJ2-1	CASNPEPNEQFF	TGTGCCAGCAACCCAGAGCCAAATGAGCAGTTCTTC
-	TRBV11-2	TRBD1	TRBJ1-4	CASSLGTGGDEKLFF	TGTGCCAGCAGCTTAGGGACAGGGGGCGATGAAAAACTGTTTTTT
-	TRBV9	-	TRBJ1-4	CASSVDWGAPLGCEKLFF	TGTGCCAGCAGCGTAGACTGGGGCGCTCCGCTGGGTTGTGAAAAACTGTTTTTT
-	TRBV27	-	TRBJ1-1	CASSLGSNTEAFF	TGTGCCAGCAGTTTAGGGTCGAACACTGAAGCTTTCTTT
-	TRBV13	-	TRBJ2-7	CASSRGWNLDYQQYF	TGTGCCAGCAGCCGCGGCTGGAACCTGGACTACCAGCAGTACTTC
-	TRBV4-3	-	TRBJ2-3	CASSPSGLRDTQYF	TGCGCCAGCAGCCCTTCCGGGTTGAGAGATACGCAGTATTTT
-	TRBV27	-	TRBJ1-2	CASKPGQRANYGYTF	TGTGCCAGCAAACCCGGACAAAGAGCTAACTATGGCTACACCTTC
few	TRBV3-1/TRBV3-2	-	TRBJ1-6	CASSHRGSYNSPLHF	TGTGCCAGCAGCCACAGGGGATCCTATAATTCACCCCTCCACTTT
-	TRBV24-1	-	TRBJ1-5	CATTKEQGGLGNQPQHF	TGTGCCACCACAAAAGAACAGGGAGGTTTGGGCAATCAGCCCCAGCATTTT
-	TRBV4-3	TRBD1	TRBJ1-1	CASSQDEGARTEAFF	TGCGCCAGCAGCCAAGATGAGGGGGCGCGCACTGAAGCTTTCTTT
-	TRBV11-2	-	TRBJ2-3	CASSLLPPSTDTQYF	TGTGCCAGCAGCTTACTTCCGCCTAGCACAGATACGCAGTATTTT
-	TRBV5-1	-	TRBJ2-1	CASSLASAYSYNEQFF	TGCGCCAGCAGCTTGGCTAGCGCCTACTCCTACAATGAGCAGTTCTTC
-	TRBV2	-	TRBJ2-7	CASSDPLRGTYEQYF	TGTGCCAGCAGTGACCCGTTGAGGGGAACCTACGAGCAGTACTTC
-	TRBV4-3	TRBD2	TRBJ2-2	CASSQETIPGGRTGELFF	TGCGCCAGCAGCCAAGAAACTATCCCGGGGGGGAGGACCGGGGAGCTGTTTTTT
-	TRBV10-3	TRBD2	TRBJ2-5	CATSGGVETQYF	TGTGCCACTAGCGGGGGCGTAGAGACCCAGTACTTC
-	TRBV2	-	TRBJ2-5	CASRLSVFVVKETQYF	TGTGCCAGCAGGCTCAGTGTGTTTGTAGTAAAAGAGACCCAGTACTTC
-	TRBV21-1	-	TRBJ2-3	CASSKGQAVPSTDTQYF	TGTGCCAGCAGCAAAGGTCAAGCGGTCCCTAGCACAGATACGCAGTATTTT
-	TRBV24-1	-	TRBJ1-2	CATSDLGREYGYTF	TGTGCCACCAGTGATTTAGGCAGGGAGTATGGCTACACCTTC